These T cell receptor beta chains were read from a single sample in a study of blood T cells in healthy people across ages. TCRdb re-derived calls from the 5' RACE reads in MiXCR, one entry per CDR3 protein. The sample has 850,000 or so distinct CDR3 sequences, under 35% seen once. The specimen sequenced was blood. The receptor source for this set is a woman of 80 years or more in good health. CDR3s include the opening cysteine and the closing phenylalanine or tryptophan. Fields, in order: J gene, D gene, clone size, V gene, CDR3 DNA, CDR3 protein. A D gene is named only where the DNA matches it firmly. Not all rows give a size; the values are once, few, many and, for expanded clones, a class.

J: TRBJ1-5
D: NA
size: many
V: TRBV12-3/TRBV12-4
DNA: TGTGCCAGCAGCTCCCAGGGATATAGCAATCAGCCCCAGCATTTT
CDR3: CASSSQGYSNQPQHF

J: TRBJ2-7
D: NA
size: many
V: TRBV5-1
DNA: TGCGCCAGCAGCTTGGACAGCGTAGGCGAGCAGTACTTC
CDR3: CASSLDSVGEQYF

J: TRBJ2-1
D: TRBD2
size: few
V: TRBV12-3/TRBV12-4
DNA: TGTGCCAGCAGTTTAGGATCTAGCGGGGGCCGTTACAATGAGCAGTTCTTC
CDR3: CASSLGSSGGRYNEQFF

J: TRBJ1-2
D: NA
size: NA
V: TRBV30
DNA: TGTGCCTGGAGTGTACGGGGGGGCGCGGATTCCTATGGCTACACCTTC
CDR3: CAWSVRGGADSYGYTF

J: TRBJ1-5
D: NA
size: NA
V: TRBV3-1
DNA: TGTGCCAGCAGCCAAAGGGGGATTAGCAATCAGCCCCAGCATTTT
CDR3: CASSQRGISNQPQHF

J: TRBJ1-2
D: NA
size: many
V: TRBV12-3/TRBV12-4
DNA: TGTGCCAGCAGCTTAACGAGTCCTGGCTACACCTTC
CDR3: CASSLTSPGYTF

J: TRBJ2-1
D: NA
size: many
V: TRBV20-1
DNA: TGCAGTGCTAGTTGGGGGGGCCTCGACAATGAGCAGTTCTTC
CDR3: CSASWGGLDNEQFF

J: TRBJ2-7
D: TRBD2
size: few
V: TRBV7-2
DNA: TGTGCCAGCAGCGTCAACAGCGGGGGGGCGGGCTACGAGCAGTACTTC
CDR3: CASSVNSGGAGYEQYF

J: TRBJ2-7
D: NA
size: many
V: TRBV3-1
DNA: TGTGCCAGCAGCCGCGCTGCCCCCCACGAGCAGTACTTC
CDR3: CASSRAAPHEQYF

J: TRBJ2-1
D: TRBD1
size: NA
V: TRBV7-2
DNA: TGTGCCAGCAGCCGTGACAGGGGGCGTAACAATGAGCAGTTCTTC
CDR3: CASSRDRGRNNEQFF

J: TRBJ1-2
D: NA
size: once
V: TRBV7-2
DNA: TGTGCCAGCAGCTTAAGTACAGGACCCCAGTATGGCTACACCTTC
CDR3: CASSLSTGPQYGYTF

J: TRBJ2-3
D: TRBD1
size: many
V: TRBV20-1
DNA: TGCAGTGCTAGGCCAGGGGGCCTTACAGATACGCAGTATTTT
CDR3: CSARPGGLTDTQYF

J: TRBJ1-1
D: NA
size: NA
V: TRBV6-2/TRBV6-3
DNA: TGTGCCAGCAGTTCTTACTGGACAGCGAACACTGAAGCTTTCTTT
CDR3: CASSSYWTANTEAFF

J: TRBJ2-7
D: NA
size: many
V: TRBV7-2
DNA: TGTGCCAGCAGCCTAACCCCGGGCAGCTACGAGCAGTACTTC
CDR3: CASSLTPGSYEQYF

J: TRBJ1-2
D: TRBD1
size: many
V: TRBV5-1
DNA: TGCGCCAGCAGCTTACCAGGGGGCGTATATGGCTACACCTTC
CDR3: CASSLPGGVYGYTF

J: TRBJ2-3
D: TRBD2
size: many
V: TRBV20-1
DNA: TGCAGTGCTAGGCCGACTAGCGGGCCAACGAGAGGCACAGATACGCAGTATTTT
CDR3: CSARPTSGPTRGTDTQYF

J: TRBJ2-3
D: TRBD2
size: NA
V: TRBV11-1
DNA: TGTGCCAGCAGCTCCCGGGGGGGCCCCTACACAGATACGCAGTATTTT
CDR3: CASSSRGGPYTDTQYF

J: TRBJ2-2
D: NA
size: few
V: TRBV7-2
DNA: TGTGCCAGCAGCTTAATAGGTTACACCGGGGAGCTGTTTTTT
CDR3: CASSLIGYTGELFF

J: TRBJ1-2
D: NA
size: many
V: TRBV20-1
DNA: TGCAGTGCTAGAGGTCGAGGAGGAGACTATGGCTACACCTTC
CDR3: CSARGRGGDYGYTF

J: TRBJ1-4
D: NA
size: few
V: TRBV20-1
DNA: TGCAGTGCTAGAGAGGGGTCTTTTCTGAATGAAAAACTGTTTTTT
CDR3: CSAREGSFLNEKLFF

J: TRBJ2-7
D: TRBD2
size: many
V: TRBV6-2/TRBV6-3
DNA: TGTGCCAGCAGCCCCACCCCGGGACTAGCGGTAATCTACGAGCAGTACTTC
CDR3: CASSPTPGLAVIYEQYF

J: TRBJ2-3
D: TRBD2
size: many
V: TRBV20-1
DNA: TGCAGTGCTAGAACTAGCGGGAGGACCACAGATACGCAGTATTTT
CDR3: CSARTSGRTTDTQYF

J: TRBJ1-6
D: NA
size: few
V: TRBV5-5
DNA: TGTGCCAGCAGCTTGGATGGGGCAGGAGTAAATTCACCCCTCCACTTT
CDR3: CASSLDGAGVNSPLHF

J: TRBJ2-1
D: TRBD2
size: NA
V: TRBV20-1
DNA: TGCAGTGCTACCAGGACTAGCGGGGGAAACTACAATGAGCAGTTCTTC
CDR3: CSATRTSGGNYNEQFF

J: TRBJ2-4
D: NA
size: NA
V: TRBV12-3/TRBV12-4
DNA: TGTGCCAGCGGACAGACGCCAAGATATGAGCAGTACTTC
CDR3: CASGQTPRYEQYF

J: TRBJ2-3
D: NA
size: many
V: TRBV20-1
DNA: TGCAGTGTTGGGGTTACCACAGATACGCAGTATTTT
CDR3: CSVGVTTDTQYF

J: TRBJ2-3
D: NA
size: many
V: TRBV29-1
DNA: TGCAGCGTTTCATTCACAGATACGCAGTATTTT
CDR3: CSVSFTDTQYF

J: TRBJ2-7
D: TRBD2
size: NA
V: TRBV2
DNA: TGTGCCACCTCAGGGACTAGCGGAGGAGAGTCCTACGAGCAGTACTTC
CDR3: CATSGTSGGESYEQYF

J: TRBJ1-6
D: NA
size: many
V: TRBV3-1
DNA: TGTGCCAGCTCGGGGTACGGAAGGGCTTCACCCCTCCACTTT
CDR3: CASSGYGRASPLHF

J: TRBJ1-1
D: NA
size: once
V: TRBV21-1
DNA: TGTGCCAGCAGCCCGTGGGAACGGAGGAACACTGAAGCTTTCTTT
CDR3: CASSPWERRNTEAFF

J: TRBJ1-2
D: NA
size: once
V: TRBV7-9
DNA: TGTGCCAGCAGCAAGGTTCGGGGGCTATTCTATGGCTACACCTTC
CDR3: CASSKVRGLFYGYTF

J: TRBJ2-3
D: NA
size: few
V: TRBV6-2/TRBV6-3
DNA: TGTGCCAGCTCCGGGGGGCCTAGCACAGATACGCAGTATTTT
CDR3: CASSGGPSTDTQYF

J: TRBJ2-1
D: NA
size: NA
V: TRBV20-1
DNA: TGCAGTGCTAGAGATCCCTCGCTTGGGGAGACCCAGTTCTTC
CDR3: CSARDPSLGETQFF

J: TRBJ1-2
D: NA
size: few
V: TRBV2
DNA: TGTGCCAGCAGCGGGGACTCTCCTCGTTTACGCTACACCTTC
CDR3: CASSGDSPRLRYTF

J: TRBJ2-2
D: TRBD1
size: NA
V: TRBV4-1
DNA: TGCGCCAGCAGCCAAGACCAGGGGGCGTATAACACCGGGGAGCTGTTTTTT
CDR3: CASSQDQGAYNTGELFF

J: TRBJ1-5
D: NA
size: NA
V: TRBV6-2/TRBV6-3
DNA: TGTGCCAGCAGTTACGATCAGTTCCGGGGCAATCAGCCCCGGCATTTT
CDR3: CASSYDQFRGNQPRHF

J: TRBJ2-7
D: NA
size: many
V: TRBV18
DNA: TGTGCCAGCTCACCACTGCAGGATTCCGAGCAGTACTTC
CDR3: CASSPLQDSEQYF

J: TRBJ2-1
D: TRBD1
size: many
V: TRBV11-2
DNA: TGTGCCAGCAGGGAGACCTTTTGGGCAGGGGGCCCTCAGTGGTTCTTC
CDR3: CASRETFWAGGPQWFF

J: TRBJ2-3
D: NA
size: NA
V: TRBV2
DNA: TGTGCCAGCAGTGAAATGCGCTCGGGCACAGATACGCAGTATTTT
CDR3: CASSEMRSGTDTQYF

J: TRBJ2-4
D: NA
size: many
V: TRBV28
DNA: TGTGCCAGCAGTCGTTTCCAGGGAGGAGGAAACATTCAGTACTTC
CDR3: CASSRFQGGGNIQYF

J: TRBJ2-4
D: TRBD1
size: many
V: TRBV6-5
DNA: TGTGCCAGCAGTTCGACAGGGGGCGGAAACATTCAGTACTTC
CDR3: CASSSTGGGNIQYF

J: TRBJ2-1
D: TRBD2
size: NA
V: TRBV11-3
DNA: TGTGCCAGCAGCTATCCGGGGGGGCCAAGGAATGAGCAGTTCTTC
CDR3: CASSYPGGPRNEQFF

J: TRBJ2-3
D: TRBD2
size: many
V: TRBV4-3
DNA: TGCGCCAGCAGCCAAACCCCGGAGGGACTAGCGGGGGGAGATACGCAGTATTTT
CDR3: CASSQTPEGLAGGDTQYF

J: TRBJ2-3
D: NA
size: NA
V: TRBV11-2
DNA: TGTGCCAGCAGCTTAGTTGGGGCCGGTACGCAGTATTTT
CDR3: CASSLVGAGTQYF

J: TRBJ2-1
D: NA
size: NA
V: TRBV20-1
DNA: TGCAGTGCTAGAGAACCAGTTGCAGGGTTGAATGAGCAGTTCTTC
CDR3: CSAREPVAGLNEQFF